This T cell receptor beta chain derives from a study of T-cell memory formation after mild COVID-19. Study-wide points: For contracting clones, CD4+ ones sat mainly in CM and EM, CD8+ in EMRA.

V was pared by 0 bases and J by 6 bases, with 6 bases of the junction left unmatched. Germline V gene sequence: CDR1 SGHDN, CDR2 FVKESK. The CDR3 totals 16 residues. A word on this clonotype: Antigen specificity is unknown.

TCRdb fed the 5' RACE reads into MiXCR, producing one record per CDR3 protein. The sample has fewer than 500,000 distinct CDR3 sequences; roughly 25% are singletons. This receptor was taken from an adult woman who had mild COVID-19 (a few samples of this study predate the infection). Cell type and time point are not known. Sequences were obtained from PBMCs or a T cell subset sorted from them (not recorded which). The J gene is TRBJ2-1, the V gene TRBV14; 9 bases are shared with TRBD2. CDR3 in amino acids: CASSQDLLAGFNEQFF. The CDR3 nucleotides read TGTGCCAGCAGCCAAGATCTACTAGCGGGTTTCAATGAGCAGTTCTTC.